Each of the 2 T cell receptor beta chains below was sequenced from the same sample in a study of cytomegalovirus exposure and HLA in healthy donors. The PCR ran on 60 Vbeta and 13 Jbeta primers. Clones were read by immunoSEQ multiplex PCR, and TCRdb kept only the in-frame ones, dropping some. The repertoire holds about 200,000 clones, with roughly four fifths as singletons. What was sequenced was PBMCs. The origin of the receptors is a woman in her thirties or forties in good health and CMV-seronegative.

This sequence joins TRBV10-1 and TRBJ1-1, with TRBD1 matching over 7 bases. Germline-derived CDR1 and CDR2 are WNHNN and SYGVQD (reference sequence). The CDR3 is 12 residues long. Unmatched junction bases numbered 1, after V lost 5 bases and J lost 4 bases. The CDR3 region is CASSRQGTEAFF. Here the CDR3 DNA reads TGCGCCAGCAGTAGACAGGGCACTGAAGCTTTCTTT.

Here the CDR3 reads CSVDGTSGLVNEQFF. Written as DNA, the CDR3 is TGCAGCGTTGACGGGACTAGCGGCCTTGTCAATGAGCAGTTCTTC. The chain has TRBV29-1 and TRBJ2-1; 11 bases match TRBD2. Germline values: CDR1 SQVTM, CDR2 ANQGSEA. V trimming: 3 bases; J trimming: 6 bases; junction bases outside the gene matches: 7. The CDR3 runs 15 residues.